This TCR beta chain was identified during a study of shared clonotypes between healthy human individuals. Germline CDR1 and CDR2: MNHNY and SVGAGI (reference sequence). J was trimmed by 8 bases and V by 6 bases; bases with no gene match: 14. The CDR3 loop spans 16 amino acids. Genomic DNA of each subset was evenly split across several immunoSEQ plates. Libraries were prepared by immunoSEQ multiplex PCR; TCRdb keeps only in-frame clonotypes and omits some of them. Of about 1.5 million clones listed, 98% are singletons. Notes on this clone: The antigen remains undetermined.

Overall study findings and caveats: Non-shared clonotypes had lower generation probabilities than those shared by all four donors.

The TCR was taken from a man aged 25 to 40 in good health. The sequenced material came from naive CD4+ T cells sorted from blood. Regarding subset: CD45RA+ positively selected. The chain links TRBV6-6 to TRBJ2-1; TRBD2 matches at 9 bases. CDR3 nucleotides: TGTGCCAGCAGATCCCGACGGGGCGGGAGGGCCTATGAGCAGTTCTTC. Its protein is CASRSRRGGRAYEQFF.